Following are 14 T cell receptor beta chains from one sample sequenced in a study of blood T cell repertoires in COVID-19. Data came from immunoSEQ multiplex PCR; TCRdb stores just in-frame clones and leaves some out. The sample holds over 100,000 clones; roughly 90% are singletons and the top ten take 5% to 6.5%. Sample: peripheral blood. The source is a woman aged 45-59 years with COVID-19, enrolled during active disease.

V and J are TRBV11-2 and TRBJ2-7; 9 bases line up with TRBD2. Per germline, CDR1 SGHAT and CDR2 FQNNGV. V lost 3 bases, J lost 5 bases, and 5 bases stayed unmatched. The length of the CDR3 is 14 residues. In nucleotides, the CDR3 is TGTGCCAGCAGCTTTCGCGGGGGGGCCGACGAGCAGTACTTC. Its translation is CASSFRGGADEQYF. The full variable domain, completed using reference TRBV11-2 and TRBJ2-7, is EAGVAQSPRYKIIEKRQSVAFWCNPISGHATLYWYQQILGQGPKLLIQFQNNGVVDDSQLPKDRFSAERLKGVDSTLKIQPAKLEDSAVYLCASSFRGGADEQYFGPGTRLTVT.

This clone appeared a few times. The chain joins TRBV19 to TRBJ1-5; 11 bases match TRBD1. The germline V gene encodes CDR1 LNHDA and CDR2 SQIVND (reference sequence). J lost 5 bases, V lost 5 bases, and 8 bases had no gene match. The CDR3 length is 16 residues. CDR3 in DNA: TGTGCCAGTAGTCCCGGCGGGACAGGGGGTGATCAGCCCCAGCATTTT. This gives the protein CASSPGGTGGDQPQHF.

This clone was observed a few times. V gene TRBV5-8 combines with J gene TRBJ2-7; maybe TRBD2 (6 bases). The germline CDR1 and CDR2 sequences are SGHTS and YDEGEE. The CDR3 runs 15 residues. Trimming cost V 0 bases and J 2 bases, with 12 bases left between them. CDR3 bases: TGTGCCAGCAGCTTGGCAGGGCGGGGAACCTACGAGCAGTACTTC. Residues: CASSLAGRGTYEQYF. The variable domain in full, completed from reference TRBV5-8 and TRBJ2-7, reads EAGVTQSPTHLIKTRGQQATLRCSPISGHTSVYWYQQALGLGLQFLLWYDEGEERNRGNFPPRFSGRQFPNYSSELNVNALELEDSALYLCASSLAGRGTYEQYFGPGTRLTVT.

The chain joins TRBV18 to TRBJ2-3; D uncertain. V lost 2 bases to trimming and J lost 4 bases, with 13 bases between them. Germline values: CDR1 KGHSH, CDR2 LQKENI. This CDR3 comprises 15 residues. Here the CDR3 reads CASSPIGGEADTQYF. CDR3 nucleotide sequence: TGTGCCAGCTCACCAATTGGCGGAGAGGCAGATACGCAGTATTTT.

V gene TRBV21-1 combines with J gene TRBJ2-3; TRBD2, as called in the table, went unchecked against the DNA. TRBV21-1 is classified as a pseudogene. The CDR3 runs to 15 residues. CDR3 region: CASSKESGGGDTQYF. The CDR3 DNA reads TGTGCCAGCAGCAAAGAAAGCGGGGGAGGGGATACGCAGTATTTT.

The chain combines TRBV3-1 (or the pseudogene TRBV3-2) with TRBJ2-7, with D perhaps matching TRBD2 (6 bases). From germline, CDR1 is LGHDT and CDR2 YNNKEL (reference sequence). Between the trimmed V and J ends, which lost 3 bases and 3 bases, there was a span of 12 bases. The CDR3 covers 14 residues. The CDR3 region has the DNA TGTGCCAGCAGCCAGAGTTGGGAGGTCTACGAGCAGTACTTC. Translating gives CASSQSWEVYEQYF.

The chain recombines TRBV24-1 with TRBJ2-3; 9 nucleotides agree with TRBD1. CDR1 and CDR2 from the germline V gene are KGHDR and SFDVKD. Trimming took 4 bases from V and 6 from J; bases not matched to a gene: 10. This CDR3 has 16 residues. The CDR3 sequence is CATSDPGQGRSDTQYF. Here the CDR3 DNA reads TGTGCCACCAGTGACCCCGGACAGGGGCGCTCGGATACGCAGTATTTT.

The chain recombines TRBV30 with TRBJ1-6; a weak D match, TRBD1 (6 bases). V lost 1 base and J 5 bases, leaving 9 bases between the germline ends. CDR3 size: 14 residues. Germline V gives CDR1 GTSNPN, CDR2 SVGIG (reference sequence). The CDR3 DNA follows: TGTGCCTGGAGTGGCACAGGGAATAATTCACCCCTCCACTTT. Protein: CAWSGTGNNSPLHF.

The genes are TRBV4-1 and TRBJ2-7, with TRBD2 matching over 8 bases. Unmatched junction bases numbered 6, after V lost 2 bases and J lost 3 bases. Germline assignment: CDR1 MGHRA and CDR2 YSYEKL. The CDR3 is 15 residues long. Here the CDR3 DNA reads TGCGCCAGCAGCCAATCCAGCGGGGGCGACTACGAGCAGTACTTC. Translating gives CASSQSSGGDYEQYF.

The chain carries TRBV21-1 and TRBJ2-3; the table's D call, TRBD2, was not checked against the DNA. TRBV21-1 is a documented pseudogene. The CDR3 is made up of 12 amino acids. The CDR3 nucleotides are TGTGCCAGCAGCAAACGGGGGGATACGCAGTATTTT. Protein sequence: CASSKRGDTQYF.

The rearrangement links TRBV27 to TRBJ1-2, with 8 nucleotides matching TRBD1. Germline V gene lookup returns CDR1 MNHEY and CDR2 SMNVEV (reference sequence). This CDR3 spans 15 amino acids. The V and J ends lost 7 bases and 5 bases, in that order; junction bases with no gene match: 12. The CDR3 sequence: CASKPQQGDFYGYTF. The CDR3 nucleotides are TGTGCCAGCAAACCCCAACAGGGGGACTTTTATGGCTACACCTTC.

The J gene is TRBJ2-5, the V gene TRBV19; tentatively, D is TRBD2 (7 bases). V lost 5 bases to trimming and J lost 5 bases, with 18 bases between them. The CDR3 runs to 15 residues. Germline V lookup: CDR1 LNHDA, CDR2 SQIVND (reference sequence). The CDR3 sequence is CASSSGAGEGETQYF. In DNA, the CDR3 is TGTGCCAGTAGTTCCGGTGCAGGGGAGGGGGAGACCCAGTACTTC.

The chain joins TRBV30 to TRBJ1-5; D is perhaps TRBD1 (5 bases). This CDR3 contains 13 residues. V dropped 5 bases and J dropped 3 bases, with 11 bases sitting between them. Looked up from germline, CDR1 is GTSNPN and CDR2 is SVGIG (reference sequence). CDR3 protein: CAWSPQDNQPQHF. The CDR3 coding sequence is TGTGCCTGGTCGCCACAGGACAATCAGCCCCAGCATTTT.

J is TRBJ1-6 and V is TRBV5-8; D is unresolved. Germline V gene lookup returns CDR1 SGHTS and CDR2 YDEGEE. Trimming took off 0 bases at V and 0 bases at J, with 10 bases between the two ends. CDR3 size: 17 residues. The CDR3 DNA sequence: TGTGCCAGCAGCTTGGCCCTCGCGGCCTCCTATAATTCACCCCTCCACTTT. The encoded protein is CASSLALAASYNSPLHF.